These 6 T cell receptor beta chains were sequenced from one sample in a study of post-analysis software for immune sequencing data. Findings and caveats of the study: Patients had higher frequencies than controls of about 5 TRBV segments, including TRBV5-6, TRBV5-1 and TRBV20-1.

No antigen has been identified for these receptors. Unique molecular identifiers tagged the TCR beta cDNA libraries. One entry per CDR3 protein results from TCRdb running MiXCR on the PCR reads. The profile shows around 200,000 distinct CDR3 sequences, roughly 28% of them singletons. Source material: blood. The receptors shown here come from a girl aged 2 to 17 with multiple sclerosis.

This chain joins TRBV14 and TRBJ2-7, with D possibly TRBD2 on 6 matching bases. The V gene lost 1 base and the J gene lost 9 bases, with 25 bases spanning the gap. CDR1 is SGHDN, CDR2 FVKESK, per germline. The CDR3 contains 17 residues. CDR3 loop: CASSQAGPAGTPRGQYF. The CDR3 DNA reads TGTGCCAGCAGCCAAGCGGGGCCAGCGGGTACCCCTCGTGGGCAGTACTTC.

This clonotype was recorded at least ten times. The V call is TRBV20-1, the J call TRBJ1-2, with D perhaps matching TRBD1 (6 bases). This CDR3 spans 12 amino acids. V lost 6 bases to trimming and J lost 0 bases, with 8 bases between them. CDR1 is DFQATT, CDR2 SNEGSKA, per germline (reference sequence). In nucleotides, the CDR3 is TGCAGTGCAGGGGGATCTAACTATGGCTACACCTTC. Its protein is CSAGGSNYGYTF.

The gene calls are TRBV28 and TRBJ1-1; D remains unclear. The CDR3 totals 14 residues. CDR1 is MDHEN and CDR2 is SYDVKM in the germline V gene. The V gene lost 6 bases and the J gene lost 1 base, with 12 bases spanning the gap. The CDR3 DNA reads TGTGCCAGCAGAACCCCCATGGGGAACACTGAAGCTTTCTTT. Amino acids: CASRTPMGNTEAFF. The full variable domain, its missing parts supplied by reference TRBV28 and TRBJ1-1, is DVKVTQSSRYLVKRTGEKVFLECVQDMDHENMFWYRQDPGLGLRLIYFSYDVKMKEKGDIPEGYSVSREKKERFSLILESASTNQTSMYLCASRTPMGNTEAFFGQGTRLTVV.

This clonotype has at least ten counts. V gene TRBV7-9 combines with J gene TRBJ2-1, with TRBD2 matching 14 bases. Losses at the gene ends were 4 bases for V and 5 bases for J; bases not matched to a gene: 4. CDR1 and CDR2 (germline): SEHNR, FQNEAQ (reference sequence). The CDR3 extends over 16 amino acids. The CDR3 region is CASSWKGLAGDNEQFF. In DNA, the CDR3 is TGTGCCAGCAGCTGGAAGGGACTAGCGGGAGACAATGAGCAGTTCTTC.

CDR3 loop: CASRQGGDSPLHF. The CDR3 nucleotides are TGCGCCAGCAGACAAGGTGGGGATTCACCCCTCCACTTT. The J gene is TRBJ1-6, the V gene TRBV5-1, with D unclear. V lost 5 bases and J lost 8, with 11 bases in between. The germline V gene encodes CDR1 SGHRS and CDR2 YFSETQ. CDR3 length: 13 residues.

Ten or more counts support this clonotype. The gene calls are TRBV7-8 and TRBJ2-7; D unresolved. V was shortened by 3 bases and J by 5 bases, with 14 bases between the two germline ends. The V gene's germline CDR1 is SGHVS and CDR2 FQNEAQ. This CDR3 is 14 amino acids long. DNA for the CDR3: TGTGCCAGCAGCTTGGCTATCCAGTTTGACGAGCAGTACTTC. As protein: CASSLAIQFDEQYF.